This T cell receptor (beta chain) appears in the sequencing data of a study of human T cells and chemical hapten exposure. This clonotype has a single count. Its antigen is as yet unknown. This may come from a read error, since a much larger clone is one base off. TCRdb processed the RACE reads anew with MiXCR; each CDR3 protein has one entry. This sample has about 69,000 distinct CDR3 sequences, with about 9.4% found just once. Study-wide findings and caveats: TCRs at high frequency, those above 1 in 1000, did not change with DPC sensitization.

This sample's time point: patch test 2, 6 weeks after DPC sensitization. The treatment was: therapeutic diphenylcyclopropenone sensitization with weekly scalp DPC. The V and J ends lost 11 bases and 2 bases respectively, with 21 bases between them. The CDR3 length is 15 residues. The chain uses TRBV12-3 or TRBV12-4 and TRBJ1-1; tentatively, D is TRBD1 (6 bases). The TCR sequence derives from a woman between 50 and 59 years old with alopecia areata. Some clones in this sample may be carry-over from other donors' samples. The sequencing used whole blood, collected in connection with sensitization to the hapten diphenylcyclopropenone (DPC). CDR3 in amino acids: CACNPPGQLNTEAFF. The CDR3 DNA follows: TGTGCCTGCAACCCCCCCGGACAGCTAAACACTGAAGCTTTCTTT.